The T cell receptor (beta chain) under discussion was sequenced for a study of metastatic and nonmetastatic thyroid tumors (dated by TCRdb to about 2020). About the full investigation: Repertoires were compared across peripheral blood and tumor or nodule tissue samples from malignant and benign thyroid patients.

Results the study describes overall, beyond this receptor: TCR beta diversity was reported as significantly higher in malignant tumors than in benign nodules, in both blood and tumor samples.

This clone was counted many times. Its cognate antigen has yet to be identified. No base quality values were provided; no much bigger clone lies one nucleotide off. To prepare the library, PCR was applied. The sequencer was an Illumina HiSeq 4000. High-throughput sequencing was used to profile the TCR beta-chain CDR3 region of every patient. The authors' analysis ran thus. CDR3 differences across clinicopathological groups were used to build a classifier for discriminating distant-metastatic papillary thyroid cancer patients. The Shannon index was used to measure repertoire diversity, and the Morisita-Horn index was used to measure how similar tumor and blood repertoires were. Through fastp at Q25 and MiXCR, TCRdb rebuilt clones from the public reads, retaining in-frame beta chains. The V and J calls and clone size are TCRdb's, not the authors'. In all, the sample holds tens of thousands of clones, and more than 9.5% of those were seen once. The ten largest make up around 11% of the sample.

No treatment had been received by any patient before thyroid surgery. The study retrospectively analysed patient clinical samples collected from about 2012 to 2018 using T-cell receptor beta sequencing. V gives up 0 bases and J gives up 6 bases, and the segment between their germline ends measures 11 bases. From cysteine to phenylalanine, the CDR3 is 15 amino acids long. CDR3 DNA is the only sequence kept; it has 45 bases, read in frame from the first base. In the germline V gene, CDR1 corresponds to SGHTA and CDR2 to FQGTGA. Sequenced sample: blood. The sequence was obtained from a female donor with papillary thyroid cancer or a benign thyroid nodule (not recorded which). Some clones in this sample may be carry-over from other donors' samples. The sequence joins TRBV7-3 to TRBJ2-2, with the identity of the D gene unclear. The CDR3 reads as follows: CASSLTLLGPGELFF. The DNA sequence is TGTGCCAGCAGCTTAACGCTTCTAGGGCCCGGGGAGCTGTTTTTT.